This T cell receptor beta chain is drawn from a study of cytomegalovirus exposure and HLA in healthy donors. Germline-derived CDR1 and CDR2 are MGHRA and YSYEKL. CDR3 size: 18 residues. J gave up 9 bases and V 0 bases, and 14 bases lay outside the gene matches. A single count supports this clone. PCR employed 60 Vbeta and 13 Jbeta primers. Measured with immunoSEQ multiplex PCR; TCRdb has only the in-frame clones, and not every one. The sample shows roughly 120,000 clones, around four fifths of them seen only once. The sequence came from a man in his 60s in good health and CMV-seropositive. The rearrangement links TRBV4-1 to TRBJ1-6, with 7 bases matching TRBD1. The sample was PBMCs. The CDR3 region is CASSQDPLQGSRVSPLHF. The CDR3 bases are TGCGCCAGCAGCCAAGATCCGCTACAGGGGAGCCGGGTTTCACCCCTCCACTTT.